This TCR beta chain was captured by sequencing in a study of T cell repertoires in cytomegalovirus infection. TCRdb ran MiXCR on the reads and lists one entry per CDR3 protein. The table records fewer than 550,000 distinct CDR3 sequences, under 40% of them present only once. This clonotype was counted between two and nine times. This CDR3 spans 14 amino acids. Per the germline V gene, CDR1 is DFQATT and CDR2 is SNEGSKA (reference sequence). J was trimmed by 11 bases and V by 0 bases; bases with no gene match: 11. This sequence originates from a human donor in good health (CMV status not recorded). Some clones in this sample may be carry-over from other donors' samples. The chain recombines TRBV20-1 with TRBJ2-3; 7 bases fit TRBD2. Source material: PBMCs. In DNA, the CDR3 is TGCAGTGCTAGAGATCAAGCGGGGAGCCTGGGGCAGTATTTT. This sequence encodes CSARDQAGSLGQYF.